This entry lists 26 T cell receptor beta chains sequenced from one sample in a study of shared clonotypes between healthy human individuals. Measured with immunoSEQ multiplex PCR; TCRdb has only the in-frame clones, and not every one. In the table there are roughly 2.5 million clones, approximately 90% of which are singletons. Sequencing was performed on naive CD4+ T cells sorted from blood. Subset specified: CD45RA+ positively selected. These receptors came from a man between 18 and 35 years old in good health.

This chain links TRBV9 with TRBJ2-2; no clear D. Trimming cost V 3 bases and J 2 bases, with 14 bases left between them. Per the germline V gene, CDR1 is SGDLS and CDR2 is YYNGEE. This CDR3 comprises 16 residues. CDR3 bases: TGTGCCAGCAGCGCGGGTCGACGCAGTAACACCGGGGAGCTGTTTTTT. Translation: CASSAGRRSNTGELFF.

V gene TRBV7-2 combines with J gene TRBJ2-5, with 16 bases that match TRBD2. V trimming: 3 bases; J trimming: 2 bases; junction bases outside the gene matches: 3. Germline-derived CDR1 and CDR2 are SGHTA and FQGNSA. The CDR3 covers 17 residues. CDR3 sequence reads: CASSFLGLAGGQETQYF. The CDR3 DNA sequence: TGTGCCAGCAGCTTTTTGGGACTAGCGGGAGGGCAAGAGACCCAGTACTTC.

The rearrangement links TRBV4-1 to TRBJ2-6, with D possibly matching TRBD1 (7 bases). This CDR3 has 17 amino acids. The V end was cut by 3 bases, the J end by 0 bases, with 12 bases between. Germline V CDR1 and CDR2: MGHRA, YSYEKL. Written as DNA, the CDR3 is TGCGCCAGCAGCCAGGAGGGGGCGAGCTCTGGGGCCAACGTCCTGACTTTC. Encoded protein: CASSQEGASSGANVLTF.

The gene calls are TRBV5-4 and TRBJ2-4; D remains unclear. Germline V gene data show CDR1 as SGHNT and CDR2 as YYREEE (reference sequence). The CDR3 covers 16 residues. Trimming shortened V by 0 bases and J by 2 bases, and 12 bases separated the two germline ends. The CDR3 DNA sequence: TGTGCCAGCAGCTTGGCTGAATACGGAACCAAAAACATTCAGTACTTC. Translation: CASSLAEYGTKNIQYF.

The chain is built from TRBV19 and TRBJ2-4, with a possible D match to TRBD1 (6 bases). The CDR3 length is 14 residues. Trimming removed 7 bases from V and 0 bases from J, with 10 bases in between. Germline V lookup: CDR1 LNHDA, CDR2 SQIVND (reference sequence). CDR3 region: CASTSGEAKNIQYF. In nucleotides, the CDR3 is TGTGCCAGTACCTCAGGGGAAGCCAAAAACATTCAGTACTTC.

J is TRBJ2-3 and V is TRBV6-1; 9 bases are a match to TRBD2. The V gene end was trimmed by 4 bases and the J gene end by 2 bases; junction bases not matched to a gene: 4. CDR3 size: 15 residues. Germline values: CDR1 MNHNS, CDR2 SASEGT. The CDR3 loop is CASSATSGFTDTQYF. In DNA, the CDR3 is TGTGCCAGCAGTGCGACTAGCGGTTTCACAGATACGCAGTATTTT.

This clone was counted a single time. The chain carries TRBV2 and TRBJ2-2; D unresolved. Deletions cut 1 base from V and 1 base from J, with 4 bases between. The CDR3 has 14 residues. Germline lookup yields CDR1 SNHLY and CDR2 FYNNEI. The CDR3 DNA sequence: TGTGCCAGCAGTGAAGGGGGGAACACCGGGGAGCTGTTTTTT. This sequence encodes CASSEGGNTGELFF.

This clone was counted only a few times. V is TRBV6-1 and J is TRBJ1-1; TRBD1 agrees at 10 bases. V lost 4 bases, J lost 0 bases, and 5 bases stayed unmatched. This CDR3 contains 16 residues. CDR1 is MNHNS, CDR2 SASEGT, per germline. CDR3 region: CASSAGQGLVNTEAFF. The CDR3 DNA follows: TGTGCCAGCAGTGCGGGACAGGGGTTAGTGAACACTGAAGCTTTCTTT.

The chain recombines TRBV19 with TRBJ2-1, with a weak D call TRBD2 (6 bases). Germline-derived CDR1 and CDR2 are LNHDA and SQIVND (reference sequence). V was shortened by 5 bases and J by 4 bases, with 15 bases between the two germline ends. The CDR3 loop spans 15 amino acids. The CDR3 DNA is TGTGCCAGTAGTTTAAGTGGGGCGGGATACAATGAGCAGTTCTTC. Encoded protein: CASSLSGAGYNEQFF.

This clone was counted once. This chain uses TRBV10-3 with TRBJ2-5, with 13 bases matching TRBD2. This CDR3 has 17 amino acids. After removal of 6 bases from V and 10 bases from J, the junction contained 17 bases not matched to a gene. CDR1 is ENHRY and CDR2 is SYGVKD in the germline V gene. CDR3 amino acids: CAIRGTSGDSARGDQYF. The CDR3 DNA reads TGTGCCATCAGGGGGACTAGCGGGGATTCCGCAAGGGGTGACCAGTACTTC.

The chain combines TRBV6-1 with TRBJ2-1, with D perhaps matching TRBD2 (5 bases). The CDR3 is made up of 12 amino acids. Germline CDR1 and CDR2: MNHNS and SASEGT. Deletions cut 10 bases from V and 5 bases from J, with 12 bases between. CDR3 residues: CATGVLHNEQFF. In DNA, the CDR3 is TGTGCCACCGGGGTCCTCCACAATGAGCAGTTCTTC.

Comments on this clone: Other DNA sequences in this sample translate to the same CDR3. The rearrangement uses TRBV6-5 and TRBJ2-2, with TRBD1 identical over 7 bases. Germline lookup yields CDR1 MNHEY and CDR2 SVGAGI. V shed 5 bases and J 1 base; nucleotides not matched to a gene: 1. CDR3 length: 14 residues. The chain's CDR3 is CASSRDRNTGELFF. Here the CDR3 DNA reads TGTGCCAGCAGTCGGGACAGGAACACCGGGGAGCTGTTTTTT.

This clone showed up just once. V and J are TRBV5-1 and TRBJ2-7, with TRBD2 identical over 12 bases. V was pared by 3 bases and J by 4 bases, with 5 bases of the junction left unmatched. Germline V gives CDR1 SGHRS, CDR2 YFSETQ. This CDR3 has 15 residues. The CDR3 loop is CASSSPGLAGYEQYF. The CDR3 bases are TGCGCCAGCAGCTCCCCGGGACTAGCGGGTTACGAGCAGTACTTC.

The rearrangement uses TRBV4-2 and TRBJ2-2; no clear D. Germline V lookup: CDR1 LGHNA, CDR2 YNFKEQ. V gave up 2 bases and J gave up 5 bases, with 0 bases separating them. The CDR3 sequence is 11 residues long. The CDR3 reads CASSQTGELFF. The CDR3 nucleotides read TGTGCCAGCAGCCAAACCGGGGAGCTGTTTTTT.

CDR3 protein: CASLGWGRVEAFF. The CDR3 bases are TGTGCCAGCCTGGGATGGGGGAGAGTTGAAGCTTTCTTT. V and J are TRBV27 and TRBJ1-1; the D gene is possibly TRBD1 (5 bases). The CDR3 is 13 residues long. The ends were cut back, 8 bases at V and 7 bases at J, with 17 bases in the middle. From germline, CDR1 is MNHEY and CDR2 SMNVEV (reference sequence).

The CDR3 DNA is TGCGCCAGCAGCCAAGATCGGGGGGTTTGGGAGACCCAGTACTTC. This sequence encodes CASSQDRGVWETQYF. V is TRBV4-1 and J is TRBJ2-5; 7 bases map to TRBD2. CDR1 and CDR2 (germline): MGHRA, YSYEKL. This CDR3 contains 15 residues. Trimming cost V 0 bases and J 5 bases; bases outside gene matches: 6.

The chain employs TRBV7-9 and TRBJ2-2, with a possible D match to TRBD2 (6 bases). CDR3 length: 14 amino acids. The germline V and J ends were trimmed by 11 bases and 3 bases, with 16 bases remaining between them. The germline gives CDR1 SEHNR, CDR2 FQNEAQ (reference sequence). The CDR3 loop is CAEVAGSDTGELFF. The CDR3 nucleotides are TGTGCCGAGGTTGCGGGGTCCGACACCGGGGAGCTGTTTTTT.

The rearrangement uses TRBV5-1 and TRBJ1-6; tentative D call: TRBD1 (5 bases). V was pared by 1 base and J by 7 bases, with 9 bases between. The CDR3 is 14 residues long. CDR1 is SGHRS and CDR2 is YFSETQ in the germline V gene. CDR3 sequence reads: CASSLWGTNSPLHF. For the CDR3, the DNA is TGCGCCAGCAGCTTGTGGGGGACCAATTCACCCCTCCACTTT.

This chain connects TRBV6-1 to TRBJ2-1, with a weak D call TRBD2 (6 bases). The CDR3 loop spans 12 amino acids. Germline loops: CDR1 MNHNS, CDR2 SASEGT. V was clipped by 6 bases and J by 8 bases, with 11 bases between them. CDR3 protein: CASSFWEDEQFF. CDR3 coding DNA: TGTGCCAGCAGCTTCTGGGAGGATGAGCAGTTCTTC.

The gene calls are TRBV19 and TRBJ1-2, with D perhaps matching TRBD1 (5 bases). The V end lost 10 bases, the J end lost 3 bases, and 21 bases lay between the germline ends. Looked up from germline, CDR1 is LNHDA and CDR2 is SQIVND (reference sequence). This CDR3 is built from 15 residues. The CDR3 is CATLRGALTDYGYTF. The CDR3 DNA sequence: TGTGCCACCCTGCGTGGGGCGTTGACTGACTATGGCTACACCTTC.

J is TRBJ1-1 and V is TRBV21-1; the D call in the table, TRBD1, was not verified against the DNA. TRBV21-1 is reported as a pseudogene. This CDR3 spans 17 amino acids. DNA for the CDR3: TGTGCCAGCAGCAAGGAGACCTCCGGGACAGGGAGGACTGAAGCTTTCTTT. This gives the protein CASSKETSGTGRTEAFF.

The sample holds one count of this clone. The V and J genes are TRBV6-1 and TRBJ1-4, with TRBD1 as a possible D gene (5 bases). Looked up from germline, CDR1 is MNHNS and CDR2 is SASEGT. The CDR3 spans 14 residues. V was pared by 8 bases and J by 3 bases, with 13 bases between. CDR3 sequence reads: CASQNGGANEKLFF. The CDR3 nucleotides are TGTGCCAGCCAGAACGGGGGAGCTAATGAAAAACTGTTTTTT.

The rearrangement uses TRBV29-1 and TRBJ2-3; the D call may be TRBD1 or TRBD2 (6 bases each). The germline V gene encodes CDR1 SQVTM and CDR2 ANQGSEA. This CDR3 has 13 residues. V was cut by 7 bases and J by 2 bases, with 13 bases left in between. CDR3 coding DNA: TGCAGCGCGTTGGGGGGCTCCACAGATACGCAGTATTTT. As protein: CSALGGSTDTQYF.

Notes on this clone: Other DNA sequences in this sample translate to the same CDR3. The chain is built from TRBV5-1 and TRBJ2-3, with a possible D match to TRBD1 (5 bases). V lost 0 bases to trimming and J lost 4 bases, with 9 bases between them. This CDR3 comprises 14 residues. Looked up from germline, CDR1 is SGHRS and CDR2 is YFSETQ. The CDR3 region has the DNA TGCGCCAGCAGCTTGGCCAGGGAAGCAGATACGCAGTATTTT. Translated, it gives CASSLAREADTQYF.

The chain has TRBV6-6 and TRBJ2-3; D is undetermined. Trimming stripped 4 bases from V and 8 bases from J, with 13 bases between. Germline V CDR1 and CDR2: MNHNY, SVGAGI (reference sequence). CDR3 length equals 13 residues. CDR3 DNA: TGTGCCAGCAGTTCCCTCCCCTCCATTACGCAGTATTTT. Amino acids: CASSSLPSITQYF.

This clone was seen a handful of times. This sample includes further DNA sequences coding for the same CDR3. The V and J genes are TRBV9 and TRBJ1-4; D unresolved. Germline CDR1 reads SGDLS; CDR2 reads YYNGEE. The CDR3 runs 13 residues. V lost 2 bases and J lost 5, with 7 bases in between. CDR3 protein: CASSVGPNEKLFF. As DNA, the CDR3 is TGTGCCAGCAGCGTTGGACCCAATGAAAAACTGTTTTTT.